These T cell receptor beta chains were read from a single sample in a study of response to subunit inactivated influenza vaccine. Each CDR3 protein gets one entry after TCRdb re-called the RT-PCR reads with MiXCR. The data show fewer than 400,000 distinct CDR3 sequences, roughly a fifth seen once. Source: PBMCs from blood, taken less than 22 months after vaccination. Source of these receptors: a man aged 50 to 69 who received an inactivated influenza vaccine. The CDR3 runs from the conserved cysteine through the conserved F or W. The D gene is left open where the match is weak.

D gene	V gene	J gene	CDR3 protein
-	TRBV29-1	TRBJ1-1	CSVFRVANTEAFF
-	TRBV7-9	TRBJ2-7	CASSLEAYEQYF
-	TRBV7-8	TRBJ1-5	CASSPHLPGSNQPQHF
-	TRBV7-2	TRBJ1-1	CASSWGGGAEAFF
-	TRBV6-5	TRBJ1-2	CASSYRTDAANYGYTF
-	TRBV10-3	TRBJ1-2	CAISARREEGYGYTF
-	TRBV6-2/TRBV6-3	TRBJ1-4	CASSYGQAYNEKLFF
TRBD2	TRBV3-1	TRBJ2-7	CASMGLAGAGEQYF
-	TRBV3-1	TRBJ2-2	CASSMFRGKGTGELFF
-	TRBV6-5	TRBJ1-5	CASSFDHRAVQPQHF
TRBD1	TRBV19	TRBJ1-5	CASSPDRGRRQPQHF
TRBD1	TRBV10-3	TRBJ1-2	CAIGETGTYGYTF
-	TRBV4-2	TRBJ2-5	CASSQEQGETQYF
-	TRBV4-1	TRBJ2-5	CASSQGRGTNQETQYF
-	TRBV5-1	TRBJ2-1	CASSLGLTFDNEQFF
-	TRBV20-1	TRBJ2-4	CSARDLGLASMAKNIQYF
-	TRBV5-6	TRBJ2-5	CASSLVKVHQETQYF
TRBD1	TRBV4-3	TRBJ2-2	CASSQGQGAGELFF
TRBD1	TRBV29-1	TRBJ2-5	CSVEIGTDTQETQYF
-	TRBV29-1	TRBJ1-1	CSAEGHLNTEAFF
-	TRBV7-2	TRBJ1-5	CASSAHPGGNQPQHF
TRBD1	TRBV5-1	TRBJ2-3	CASSLDRGGDTQYF
-	TRBV10-3	TRBJ1-5	CAIAGNGNQPQHF
-	TRBV4-2	TRBJ1-4	CASSQAGSPPFNEKLFF
-	TRBV24-1	TRBJ1-1	CATSPQSGPPIYTEAFF
TRBD1	TRBV9	TRBJ2-2	CASSPGQGAKAGELFF
-	TRBV9	TRBJ1-2	CASSVDRVGWYGYTF
TRBD1	TRBV5-1	TRBJ1-2	CASSTYDRVSDGYTF
-	TRBV5-1	TRBJ2-7	CASSVGNNEQYF
TRBD1	TRBV20-1	TRBJ1-2	CSAWDPGQGYGYTF
TRBD1	TRBV2	TRBJ1-1	CASSKGDRETEAFF
-	TRBV5-5	TRBJ2-7	CASSRTAGRDEQYF
-	TRBV5-1	TRBJ1-1	CASKWAGSNTEAFF
-	TRBV7-2	TRBJ2-5	CASSLGHVQETQYF
-	TRBV7-9	TRBJ1-1	CASSPRGPEAFF
-	TRBV19	TRBJ1-1	CASSIQSDGVSEAFF
-	TRBV7-8	TRBJ1-3	CASSLVAGGSGNTIYF
TRBD2	TRBV10-3	TRBJ2-1	CAISEPLSGKIYNEQFF
-	TRBV29-1	TRBJ2-1	CSVGALGYEQFF
TRBD2	TRBV10-3	TRBJ2-1	CAISEFESGGSYNEQFF
-	TRBV19	TRBJ2-4	CASSIRNIQYF
TRBD1	TRBV4-2	TRBJ1-6	CASSQGDRANSPLHF
-	TRBV7-9	TRBJ1-1	CASSAHTGNTEAFF
-	TRBV29-1	TRBJ2-4	CSVVAGWDIQYF
-	TRBV20-1	TRBJ2-7	CSAGSMVRYEQYF
-	TRBV5-6	TRBJ2-3	CASSFGTTDTQYF
TRBD1	TRBV20-1	TRBJ2-2	CSARVQGVNTGELFF
TRBD1	TRBV20-1	TRBJ1-2	CSALSPGTGGFGYTF
TRBD1	TRBV12-3/TRBV12-4	TRBJ1-2	CASGIPGQGTFGYTF
-	TRBV20-1	TRBJ1-1	CSADPGRRPTEAFF